Presented here are 7 T cell receptor beta chains from one specimen sequenced in a study of T-cell memory formation after mild COVID-19. TCRdb processed the 5' RACE reads anew with MiXCR; each CDR3 protein has one entry. The data contain 190,000 or so distinct CDR3 sequences, over 20% of them singletons. Sequencing input: PBMCs or a T cell subset sorted from them (not recorded which). The receptors come from an adult woman who had mild COVID-19 (a few samples of this study predate the infection). Cell type and time point are not known.

This chain joins TRBV20-1 and TRBJ1-1, with 9 bases matching TRBD1. The V gene's germline CDR1 is DFQATT and CDR2 SNEGSKA (reference sequence). CDR3 size: 14 residues. The V and J ends lost 6 bases and 7 bases, in that order; junction bases with no gene match: 12. Written as DNA, the CDR3 is TGCAGTGCCAGAAGGATCACAGGGGGCATTGAAGCTTTCTTT. Protein: CSARRITGGIEAFF.

This clonotype came up a few times. The chain couples TRBV7-9 to TRBJ2-5; possible D gene TRBD2, 7 bases. The V end lost 5 bases, the J end lost 0 bases, and 25 bases lay between the germline ends. In germline, CDR1 is SEHNR, CDR2 FQNEAQ (reference sequence). This CDR3 has 19 residues. The CDR3 DNA sequence: TGTGCCAGCAGCGCCTTTGGCGGGGGCTCTCCCTGGTACCAAGAGACCCAGTACTTC. Protein product: CASSAFGGGSPWYQETQYF. The entire variable domain, with the rest obtained from reference TRBV7-9 and TRBJ2-5, is as follows: DTGVSQNPRHKITKRGQNVTFRCDPISEHNRLYWYRQTLGQGPEFLTYFQNEAQLEKSRLLSDRFSAERPKGSFSTLEIQRTEQGDSAMYLCASSAFGGGSPWYQETQYFGPGTRLLVL.

Note on this clonotype: The junction shows a germline mismatch at one end, possibly a read error. The V and J genes are TRBV9 and TRBJ2-1, with 10 bases identical to TRBD1. There are 15 residues in the CDR3. Germline lookup yields CDR1 SGDLS and CDR2 YYNGEE. The CDR3 nucleotides are TGTGCCAGCAGCGGACCGGGACAGGGGTACATTGAGCAGTTCTTC. Amino acid sequence: CASSGPGQGYIEQFF.

The V call is TRBV7-9, the J call TRBJ2-7; D might be TRBD1 (6 bases). Germline loops: CDR1 SEHNR, CDR2 FQNEAQ (reference sequence). CDR3 length: 14 amino acids. V lost 5 bases to trimming and J lost 1 base, with 12 bases between them. CDR3 amino acids: CASSHRDISYEQYF. CDR3 nucleotide sequence: TGTGCCAGCAGCCACCGGGACATTTCCTACGAGCAGTACTTC.

The V call is TRBV30, the J call TRBJ1-1; no reliable D call. Germline-derived CDR1 and CDR2 are GTSNPN and SVGIG (reference sequence). This CDR3 contains 13 residues. V was cut by 0 bases and J by 1 base, with 6 bases left in between. This chain's CDR3 is CAWSVLENTEAFF. For the CDR3, the DNA is TGTGCCTGGAGTGTACTGGAGAACACTGAAGCTTTCTTT.

This chain connects TRBV6-5 to TRBJ2-5; D ambiguous. This CDR3 comprises 13 residues. The germline V gene encodes CDR1 MNHEY and CDR2 SVGAGI. V was pared by 6 bases and J by 2 bases, with 10 bases between. Written as DNA, the CDR3 is TGTGCCAGCAGGCCGTGGGGTCAAGAGACCCAGTACTTC. Amino acids: CASRPWGQETQYF.

V is TRBV2 and J is TRBJ2-3, with a tentative D call TRBD2 (5 bases). This CDR3 has 15 amino acids. Germline CDR1 reads SNHLY; CDR2 reads FYNNEI. V shed 5 bases and J shed 0 bases, with 12 bases lying between them. The CDR3 sequence is CASSPASLSTDTQYF. As DNA, the CDR3 is TGTGCCAGCAGTCCGGCTAGCCTGAGCACAGATACGCAGTATTTT.